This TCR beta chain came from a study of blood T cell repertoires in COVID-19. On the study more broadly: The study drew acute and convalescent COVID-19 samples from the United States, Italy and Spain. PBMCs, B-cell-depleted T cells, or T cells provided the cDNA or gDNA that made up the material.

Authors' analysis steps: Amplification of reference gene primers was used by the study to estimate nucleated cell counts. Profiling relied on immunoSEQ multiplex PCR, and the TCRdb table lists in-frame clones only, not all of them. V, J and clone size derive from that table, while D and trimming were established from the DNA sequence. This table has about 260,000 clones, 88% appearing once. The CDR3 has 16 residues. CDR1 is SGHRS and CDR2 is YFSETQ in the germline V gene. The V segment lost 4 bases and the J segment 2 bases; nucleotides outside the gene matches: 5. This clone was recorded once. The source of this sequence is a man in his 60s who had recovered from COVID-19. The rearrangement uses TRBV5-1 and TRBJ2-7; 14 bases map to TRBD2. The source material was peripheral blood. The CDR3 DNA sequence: TGCGCCAGCAGCCCAGGGACTAGCGGGGGAACCTACGAGCAGTACTTC. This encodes CASSPGTSGGTYEQYF.